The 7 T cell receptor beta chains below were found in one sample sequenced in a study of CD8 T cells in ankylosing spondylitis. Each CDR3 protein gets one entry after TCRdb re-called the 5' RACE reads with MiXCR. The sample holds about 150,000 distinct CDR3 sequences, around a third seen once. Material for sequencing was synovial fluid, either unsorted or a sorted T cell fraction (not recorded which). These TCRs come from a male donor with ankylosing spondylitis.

CDR3: CASSEAAGGKLFF. In nucleotides, the CDR3 is TGTGCCAGCAGTGAAGCCGCAGGGGGCAAACTGTTTTTT. V and J are TRBV2 and TRBJ1-4, with 8 bases identical to TRBD1. Trimming took 0 bases from V and 11 from J; bases not matched to a gene: 2. This CDR3 contains 13 residues. In germline, CDR1 is SNHLY, CDR2 FYNNEI.

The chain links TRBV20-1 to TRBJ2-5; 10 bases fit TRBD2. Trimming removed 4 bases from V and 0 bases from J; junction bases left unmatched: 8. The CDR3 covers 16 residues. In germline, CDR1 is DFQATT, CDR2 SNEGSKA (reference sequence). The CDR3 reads CSANRGSGGNQETQYF. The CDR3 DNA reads TGCAGTGCTAATCGGGGTAGCGGGGGGAACCAAGAGACCCAGTACTTC.

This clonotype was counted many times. The CDR3 protein is CSASKRGGTDTQYF. In nucleotides, the CDR3 is TGCAGTGCTAGTAAGCGGGGGGGCACAGATACGCAGTATTTT. The chain recombines TRBV20-1 with TRBJ2-3; TRBD2 aligns across 9 bases. V was pared by 3 bases and J by 1 base, with 2 bases of the junction left unmatched. CDR1 DFQATT and CDR2 SNEGSKA come from the germline V gene (reference sequence). There are 14 residues in the CDR3.

The CDR3 DNA reads as TGTGCCAGCAGCTTAGAGCGGACAGGGGCGGCCGAGCAGTACTTC. Amino acid sequence: CASSLERTGAAEQYF. The chain carries TRBV7-2 and TRBJ2-7; 9 nucleotides align to TRBD1. CDR3 length: 15 amino acids. Germline V gene sequence: CDR1 SGHTA, CDR2 FQGNSA. V lost 1 base and J lost 6; bases outside the gene matches: 7.

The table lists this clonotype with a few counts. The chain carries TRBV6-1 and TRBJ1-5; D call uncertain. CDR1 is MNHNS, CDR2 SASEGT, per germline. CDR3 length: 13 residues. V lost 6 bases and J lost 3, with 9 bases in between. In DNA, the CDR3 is TGTGCCAGCAGCCAGAGTTACAATCAGCCCCAGCATTTT. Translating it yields CASSQSYNQPQHF.

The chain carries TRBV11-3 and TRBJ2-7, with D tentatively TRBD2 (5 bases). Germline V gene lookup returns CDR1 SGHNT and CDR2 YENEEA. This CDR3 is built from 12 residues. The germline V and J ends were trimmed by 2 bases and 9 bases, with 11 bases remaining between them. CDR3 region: CASSLRPEGQYF. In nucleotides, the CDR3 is TGTGCCAGCAGCTTAAGGCCTGAGGGGCAGTACTTC. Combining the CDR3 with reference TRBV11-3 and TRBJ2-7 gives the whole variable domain EAGVVQSPRYKIIEKKQPVAFWCNPISGHNTLYWYLQNLGQGPELLIRYENEEAVDDSQLPKDRFSAERLKGVDSTLKIQPAELGDSAVYLCASSLRPEGQYFGPGTRLTVT.

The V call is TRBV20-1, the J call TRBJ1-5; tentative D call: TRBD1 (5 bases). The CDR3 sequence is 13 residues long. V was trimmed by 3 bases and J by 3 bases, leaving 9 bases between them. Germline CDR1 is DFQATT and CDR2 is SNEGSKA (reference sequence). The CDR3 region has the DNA TGCAGTGCTAGCCTACAGGACAATCAGCCCCAGCATTTT. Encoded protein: CSASLQDNQPQHF.